This TCR beta chain appears in the sequencing data of a study of T cells in Graves' hyperthyroidism and ophthalmopathy. Unmatched junction bases numbered 6, after V lost 3 bases and J lost 4 bases. The germline gives CDR1 LNHDA, CDR2 SQIVND (reference sequence). CDR3 length: 16 residues. Researchers took RNA transcripts and amplified the TCR beta CDR3 regions from them. Carried out on the TCR CDR3, a first-round RT-PCR used the HTBI primer set. MiXCR, applied by TCRdb to the multiplex PCR reads, yields one record per CDR3 protein. The table lists around 700,000 distinct CDR3 sequences, roughly 20% of them singletons, with over 15% in the top ten.

Sequencing input: blood. J is TRBJ2-1 and V is TRBV19, with 10 bases aligning to TRBD2. The origin of this receptor is a woman between 45 and 65 years old with Graves' hyperthyroidism that later progressed to Graves' ophthalmopathy. The CDR3: CASSMVAGGLYNEQFF. CDR3 nucleotides: TGTGCCAGTAGTATGGTAGCGGGGGGCCTTTACAATGAGCAGTTCTTC. Complete variable domain (other parts from reference TRBV19 and TRBJ2-1): DGGITQSPKYLFRKEGQNVTLSCEQNLNHDAMYWYRQDPGQGLRLIYYSQIVNDFQKGDIAEGYSVSREKKESFPLTVTSAQKNPTAFYLCASSMVAGGLYNEQFFGPGTRLTVL.